This T cell receptor (beta chain) was recorded in a study of cytomegalovirus exposure and HLA in healthy donors. At the level of the study: Within the Caucasian-associated ancestry cluster were under 85% of the 300 to 450 genotyped donors.

CDR1 MNHEY and CDR2 SVGAGI come from the germline V gene. V dropped 4 bases and J dropped 4; count of bases not matched to a gene: 8. The CDR3 runs to 15 residues. Points from the study as a whole: For most TCR beta V segments, an earlier analysis put the productive rate at about 90% or about 30% of the time. The classifier reportedly diagnosed cytomegalovirus status with high specificity and sensitivity.

The PCR employed 60 Vbeta primers together with 13 Jbeta primers. The table came from immunoSEQ multiplex PCR; TCRdb's copy has only in-frame clones and leaves some out. The sample carries 110,000 to 150,000 clones, 60% to 80% recorded once. Comment on this clone: Antigen unknown.

The TCR comes from a middle-aged man in good health and CMV-seronegative. The V gene is TRBV6-5, the J gene TRBJ1-1, with 8 positions matching TRBD1. The sample taken for sequencing was PBMCs. CDR3 nucleotides: TGTGCCAGCAGTTTGGGCAGGGGGCTGGCCACTGAAGCTTTCTTT. It specifies CASSLGRGLATEAFF.